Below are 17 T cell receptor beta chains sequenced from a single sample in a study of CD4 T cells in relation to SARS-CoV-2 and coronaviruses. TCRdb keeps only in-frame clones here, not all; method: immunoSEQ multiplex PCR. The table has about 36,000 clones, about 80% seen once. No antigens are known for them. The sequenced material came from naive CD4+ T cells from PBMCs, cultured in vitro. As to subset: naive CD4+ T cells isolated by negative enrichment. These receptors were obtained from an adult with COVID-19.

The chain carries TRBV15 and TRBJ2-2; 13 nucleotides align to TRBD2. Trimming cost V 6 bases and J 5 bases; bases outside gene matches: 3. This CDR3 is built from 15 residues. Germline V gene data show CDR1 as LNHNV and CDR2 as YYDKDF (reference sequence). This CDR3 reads CATSRLAGGTGELFF. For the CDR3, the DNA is TGTGCCACCAGTAGACTAGCGGGAGGAACCGGGGAGCTGTTTTTT.

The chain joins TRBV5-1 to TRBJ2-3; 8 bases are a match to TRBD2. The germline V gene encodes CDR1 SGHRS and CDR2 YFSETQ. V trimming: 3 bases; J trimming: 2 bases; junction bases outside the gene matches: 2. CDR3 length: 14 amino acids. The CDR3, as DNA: TGCGCCAGCAGCTGGACTAGCCCCACAGATACGCAGTATTTT. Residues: CASSWTSPTDTQYF.

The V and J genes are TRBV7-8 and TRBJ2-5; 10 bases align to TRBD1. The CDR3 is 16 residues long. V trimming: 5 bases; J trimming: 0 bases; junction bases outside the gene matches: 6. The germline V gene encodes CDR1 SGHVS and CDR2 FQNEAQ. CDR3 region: CASSRRTGGYQETQYF. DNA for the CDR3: TGTGCCAGCAGCAGACGGACAGGGGGTTACCAAGAGACCCAGTACTTC.

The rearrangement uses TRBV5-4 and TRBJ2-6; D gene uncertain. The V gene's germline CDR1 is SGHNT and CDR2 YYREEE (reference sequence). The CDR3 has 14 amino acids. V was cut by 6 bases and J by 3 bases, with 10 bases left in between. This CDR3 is CASTSVLGANVLTF. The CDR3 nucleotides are TGTGCCAGCACCTCAGTACTTGGGGCCAACGTCCTGACTTTC.

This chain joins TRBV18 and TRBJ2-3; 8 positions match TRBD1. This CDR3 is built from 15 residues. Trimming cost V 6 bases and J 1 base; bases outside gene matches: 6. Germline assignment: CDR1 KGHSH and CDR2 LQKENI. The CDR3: CASSIQGQGTDTQYF. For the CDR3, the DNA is TGTGCCAGCTCGATCCAGGGACAGGGCACAGATACGCAGTATTTT.

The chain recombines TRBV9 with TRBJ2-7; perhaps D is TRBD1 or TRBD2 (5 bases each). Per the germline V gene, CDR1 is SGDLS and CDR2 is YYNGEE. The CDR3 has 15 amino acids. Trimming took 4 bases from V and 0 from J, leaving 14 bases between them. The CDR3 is CASSPRAGSSYEQYF. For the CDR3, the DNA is TGTGCCAGCAGCCCTCGGGCAGGGAGCTCCTACGAGCAGTACTTC.

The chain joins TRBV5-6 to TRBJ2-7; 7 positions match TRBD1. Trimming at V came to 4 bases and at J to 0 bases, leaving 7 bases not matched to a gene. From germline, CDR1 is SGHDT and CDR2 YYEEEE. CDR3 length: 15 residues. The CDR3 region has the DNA TGTGCCAGCAGCCCACTCCGGGACAGCTCCTACGAGCAGTACTTC. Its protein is CASSPLRDSSYEQYF.

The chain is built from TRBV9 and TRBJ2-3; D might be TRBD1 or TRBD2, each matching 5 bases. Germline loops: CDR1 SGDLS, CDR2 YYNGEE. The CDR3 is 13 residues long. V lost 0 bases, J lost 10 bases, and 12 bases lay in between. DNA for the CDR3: TGTGCCAGCAGCGTAGTAGGGGAGTCGGCGCAGTATTTT. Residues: CASSVVGESAQYF.

Here the CDR3 DNA reads TGTGCCAGCAGGGGGGCCGGGACTACCAGCACAGATACGCAGTATTTT. Translated, it gives CASRGAGTTSTDTQYF. This chain links TRBV5-6 with TRBJ2-3, with D maybe TRBD2 (7 bases). The CDR3 extends over 16 amino acids. Germline V CDR1 and CDR2: SGHDT, YYEEEE. Trimming removed 5 bases from V and 0 bases from J, with 16 bases in between.

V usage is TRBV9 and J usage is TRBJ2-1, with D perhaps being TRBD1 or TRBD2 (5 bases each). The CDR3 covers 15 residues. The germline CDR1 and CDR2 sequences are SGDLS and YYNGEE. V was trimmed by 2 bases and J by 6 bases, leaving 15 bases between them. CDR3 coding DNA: TGTGCCAGCAGCGTGGGGCCTAGCTACGGCAATGAGCAGTTCTTC. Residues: CASSVGPSYGNEQFF.

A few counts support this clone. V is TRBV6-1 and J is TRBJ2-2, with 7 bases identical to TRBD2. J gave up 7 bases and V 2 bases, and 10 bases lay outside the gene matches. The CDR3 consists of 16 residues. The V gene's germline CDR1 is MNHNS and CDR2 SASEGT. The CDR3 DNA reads TGTGCCAGCAGTGAATACGGCGGGAGTAGGCACGGGGAGCTGTTTTTT. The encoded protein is CASSEYGGSRHGELFF.

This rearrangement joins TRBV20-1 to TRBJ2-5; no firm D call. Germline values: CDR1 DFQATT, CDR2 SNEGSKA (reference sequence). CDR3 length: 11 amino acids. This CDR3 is CSAEERETQYF. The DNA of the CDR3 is TGCAGCGCGGAAGAAAGAGAGACCCAGTACTTC.

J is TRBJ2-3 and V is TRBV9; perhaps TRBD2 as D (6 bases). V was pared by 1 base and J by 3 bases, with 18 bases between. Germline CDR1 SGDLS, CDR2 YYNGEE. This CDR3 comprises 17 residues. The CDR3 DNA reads TGTGCCAGCAGCGTATATAGAGGAGGGGCCGGGACAGATACGCAGTATTTT. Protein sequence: CASSVYRGGAGTDTQYF.

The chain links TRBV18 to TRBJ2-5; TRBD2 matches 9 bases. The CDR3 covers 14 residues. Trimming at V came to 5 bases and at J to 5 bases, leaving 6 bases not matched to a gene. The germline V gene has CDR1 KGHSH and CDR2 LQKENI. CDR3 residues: CASSTGTSTETQYF. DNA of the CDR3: TGTGCCAGCTCAACCGGGACTAGCACCGAGACCCAGTACTTC.

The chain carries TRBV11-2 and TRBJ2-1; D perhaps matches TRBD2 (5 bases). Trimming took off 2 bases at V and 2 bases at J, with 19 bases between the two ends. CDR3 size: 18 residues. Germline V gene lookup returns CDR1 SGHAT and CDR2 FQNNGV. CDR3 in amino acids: CASSLLGLDSPAYNEQFF. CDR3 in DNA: TGTGCCAGCAGCTTATTAGGGTTGGACTCGCCCGCCTACAATGAGCAGTTCTTC.

The CDR3 here is CAISQTSGTYEQYF. The CDR3 bases are TGTGCCATCAGTCAGACTAGCGGGACCTACGAGCAGTACTTC. This chain connects TRBV10-3 to TRBJ2-7; 11 bases fit TRBD2. CDR1 is ENHRY, CDR2 SYGVKD, per germline. The CDR3 runs 14 residues. V dropped 5 bases and J dropped 2; count of bases not matched to a gene: 2.

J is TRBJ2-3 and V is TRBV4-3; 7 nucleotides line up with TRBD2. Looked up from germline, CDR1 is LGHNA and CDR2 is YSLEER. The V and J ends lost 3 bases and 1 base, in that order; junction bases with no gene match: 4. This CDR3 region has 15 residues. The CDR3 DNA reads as TGCGCCAGCAGCCACCGGGGAGGGGGCACAGATACGCAGTATTTT. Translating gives CASSHRGGGTDTQYF.